This entry lists 26 T cell receptor beta chains sequenced from one sample in a study of T cell responses to AZD1222 COVID-19 vaccine. TCRdb keeps only in-frame clones here, not all; method: immunoSEQ multiplex PCR. This sample carries more than 120,000 clones, approximately 89% of them seen once, and the ten largest clones take roughly 1.7%. This material consisted of peripheral blood, taken 28 days after the second AZD1222 dose. The receptors were sampled from an adult who received the AZD1222 COVID-19 vaccine.

V gene TRBV6-5 combines with J gene TRBJ1-1; D ambiguous. CDR1 is MNHEY and CDR2 is SVGAGI in the germline V gene. This CDR3 comprises 13 residues. Trimming pared 2 bases from V and 5 bases from J, leaving 9 bases between. CDR3 in amino acids: CASSYLHGTEAFF. The CDR3 bases are TGTGCCAGCAGTTACCTCCACGGAACTGAAGCTTTCTTT.

The rearrangement uses TRBV7-2 and TRBJ2-1; TRBD2 is a possible D gene (6 bases). Trimming stripped 2 bases from V and 2 bases from J, with 19 bases between. The CDR3 loop spans 18 amino acids. CDR1 is SGHTA, CDR2 FQGNSA, per germline. The CDR3 DNA follows: TGTGCCAGCAGCTTACACATGAGCGGGCCGGCGACCTACAATGAGCAGTTCTTC. Translating gives CASSLHMSGPATYNEQFF.

This clone has a handful of counts. The chain links TRBV6-1 to TRBJ1-6, with unresolved D. Germline assignment: CDR1 MNHNS and CDR2 SASEGT. The CDR3 is 13 amino acids. The ends were cut back, 3 bases at V and 13 bases at J, with 13 bases in the middle. The DNA for the CDR3 is TGTGCCAGCAGTGATACACCTTTTTCGCCCCTCCACTTT. As protein: CASSDTPFSPLHF.

This sequence joins TRBV5-6 and TRBJ1-3; a weak D match, TRBD1 (5 bases). The V end lost 4 bases, the J end lost 5 bases, and 7 bases lay between the germline ends. CDR3 length equals 12 residues. From germline, CDR1 is SGHDT and CDR2 YYEEEE. CDR3 amino acids: CASSRGRNTIYF. CDR3 DNA sequence: TGTGCCAGCAGCAGGGGACGAAACACCATATATTTT.

This clone appeared a single time. CDR3 region: CASSLGDRSGDGYTF. CDR3 bases: TGTGCCAGCAGCTTAGGGGACCGTTCCGGGGATGGCTACACCTTC. This chain uses TRBV11-3 with TRBJ1-2; D perhaps matches TRBD1 (5 bases). The germline V gene has CDR1 SGHNT and CDR2 YENEEA. The CDR3 has 15 residues. V was trimmed by 1 base and J by 6 bases, leaving 15 bases between them.

The rearrangement uses TRBV4-2 and TRBJ2-2, with 8 bases lining up with TRBD2. The CDR3 consists of 18 residues. In germline, CDR1 is LGHNA, CDR2 YNFKEQ. V trimming: 0 bases; J trimming: 4 bases; junction bases outside the gene matches: 10. The CDR3 DNA is TGTGCCAGCAGCCAAGATCCCTTGAGCGGGAGCCCCACCGGGGAGCTGTTTTTT. Protein product: CASSQDPLSGSPTGELFF.

This chain joins TRBV4-3 and TRBJ1-2; D remains unclear. This CDR3 comprises 15 residues. Germline assignment: CDR1 LGHNA and CDR2 YSLEER. V shed 1 base and J shed 4 bases, with 13 bases lying between them. DNA for the CDR3: TGCGCCAGCAGCCAAGGCGTCACCACTTCCTATGGCTACACCTTC. Translation gives CASSQGVTTSYGYTF.

The chain links TRBV19 to TRBJ1-5; 11 bases map to TRBD1. Germline V gene sequence: CDR1 LNHDA, CDR2 SQIVND (reference sequence). There are 14 residues in the CDR3. With 5 bases clipped from V and 7 bases from J, the junction kept 4 bases outside the gene matches. The CDR3 bases are TGTGCCAGTAGTGTTAGGACAGGGGGCCAGCCCCAGCATTTT. The encoded protein is CASSVRTGGQPQHF.

The rearrangement uses TRBV19 and TRBJ1-1; D ambiguous. The V and J ends lost 3 bases and 5 bases respectively, with 7 bases between them. From germline, CDR1 is LNHDA and CDR2 SQIVND (reference sequence). The CDR3 contains 12 residues. CDR3 amino acids: CASSMDGTEAFF. In DNA, the CDR3 is TGTGCCAGTAGTATGGATGGGACTGAAGCTTTCTTT.

The chain recombines TRBV7-8 with TRBJ1-1; D is unclear. Trimming took 1 base from V and 0 from J, leaving 9 bases between them. This CDR3 contains 15 residues. The germline gives CDR1 SGHVS, CDR2 FQNEAQ. The CDR3 DNA follows: TGTGCCAGCAGCTTAGTGGGTCCGATGAACACTGAAGCTTTCTTT. Translated: CASSLVGPMNTEAFF.

The chain couples TRBV11-1 to TRBJ1-2; D is undetermined. CDR1 is SGHAT, CDR2 FQDESV, per germline (reference sequence). V lost 1 base to trimming and J lost 8 bases, with 8 bases between them. This CDR3 spans 12 amino acids. CDR3 protein: CASSLDAKGYTF. CDR3 DNA: TGTGCCAGCAGCTTAGACGCGAAAGGCTACACCTTC. Drawing the rest from reference TRBV11-1 and TRBJ1-2, the complete variable domain is EAEVAQSPRYKITEKSQAVAFWCDPISGHATLYWYRQILGQGPELLVQFQDESVVDDSQLPKDRFSAERLKGVDSTLKIQPAELGDSAMYLCASSLDAKGYTFGSGTRLTVV.

The genes are TRBV7-2 and TRBJ2-5; 10 nucleotides line up with TRBD1. Germline CDR1 SGHTA, CDR2 FQGNSA. This CDR3 has 15 residues. V lost 1 base and J lost 5; bases outside the gene matches: 4. In nucleotides, the CDR3 is TGTGCCAGCAGCTTAGTCGGACAGGGGGGTGAGACCCAGTACTTC. Amino acid sequence: CASSLVGQGGETQYF.

The genes are TRBV18 and TRBJ1-2; weak D call: TRBD1 (5 bases). This CDR3 is built from 14 residues. V lost 6 bases to trimming and J lost 3 bases, with 14 bases between them. The germline V gene encodes CDR1 KGHSH and CDR2 LQKENI. As DNA, the CDR3 is TGTGCCAGCTCCCAGACAGCTAACGACTATGGCTACACCTTC. Translating gives CASSQTANDYGYTF.

The chain uses TRBV6-5 and TRBJ1-5; D perhaps matches TRBD1 (6 bases). V was shortened by 6 bases and J by 3 bases, with 15 bases between the two germline ends. The germline V gene has CDR1 MNHEY and CDR2 SVGAGI. The CDR3 spans 15 residues. The chain's CDR3 is CASSQTGAFNQPQHF. The CDR3 DNA sequence: TGTGCCAGCAGCCAGACGGGGGCATTCAATCAGCCCCAGCATTTT.

This clone showed up just once. V and J are TRBV2 and TRBJ1-5, with a weak D call TRBD1 (6 bases). This CDR3 has 14 residues. V was shortened by 8 bases and J by 4 bases, with 15 bases between the two germline ends. The V gene's germline CDR1 is SNHLY and CDR2 FYNNEI. The CDR3 bases are TGTGCCAGCGCCTCGGACAGCCGGAATCAGCCCCAGCATTTT. It specifies CASASDSRNQPQHF.

The gene calls are TRBV7-2 and TRBJ1-2, with a weak D call TRBD1 (5 bases). Germline V gene lookup returns CDR1 SGHTA and CDR2 FQGNSA. The CDR3 totals 14 residues. V was cut by 5 bases and J by 3 bases, with 13 bases left in between. In DNA form, the CDR3 reads TGTGCCAGCAGCCCCCGGTCGGGGGACTATGGCTACACCTTC. It is translated as CASSPRSGDYGYTF.

The chain links TRBV18 to TRBJ2-7; perhaps TRBD1 as D (5 bases). CDR1 and CDR2 from the germline V gene are KGHSH and LQKENI. Deletions cut 2 bases from V and 5 bases from J, with 19 bases between. The CDR3 length is 16 residues. CDR3 residues: CASSPSTASGLNEQYF. The CDR3 DNA reads as TGTGCCAGCTCACCATCGACAGCGTCGGGTTTAAACGAGCAGTACTTC.

In DNA form, the CDR3 reads TGTGCCAGCAGCTTTTACCTAAACAATGAGCAGTTCTTC. Its protein is CASSFYLNNEQFF. The chain couples TRBV7-2 to TRBJ2-1; D remains ambiguous. This CDR3 has 13 residues. The V end was cut by 3 bases, the J end by 5 bases, with 8 bases between. Germline CDR1 SGHTA, CDR2 FQGNSA.

The chain uses TRBV7-2 and TRBJ2-7, with 9 bases identical to TRBD1. Germline V gene sequence: CDR1 SGHTA, CDR2 FQGNSA. The length of the CDR3 is 15 residues. Germline trimming cut 5 bases from V and 5 bases from J; bases unmatched to any gene: 10. CDR3 sequence reads: CASSGGQGTFDEQYF. For the CDR3, the DNA is TGTGCCAGCAGCGGAGGACAGGGGACGTTTGACGAGCAGTACTTC.

This chain joins TRBV7-9 and TRBJ2-2; a weak D match, TRBD2 (5 bases). The CDR3 contains 15 residues. Germline values: CDR1 SEHNR, CDR2 FQNEAQ (reference sequence). Trimming stripped 5 bases from V and 3 bases from J, with 13 bases between. The CDR3 nucleotides read TGTGCCAGCAGCCTTCGGGGTGTCGACACCGGGGAGCTGTTTTTT. Translating it yields CASSLRGVDTGELFF. Looking up the rest from reference TRBV7-9 and TRBJ2-2 gives the full variable domain: DTGVSQNPRHKITKRGQNVTFRCDPISEHNRLYWYRQTLGQGPEFLTYFQNEAQLEKSRLLSDRFSAERPKGSFSTLEIQRTEQGDSAMYLCASSLRGVDTGELFFGEGSRLTVL.

This CDR3 reads CASSLAAVGTDTQYF. The CDR3 bases are TGTGCCAGCAGCTTAGCGGCGGTGGGCACAGATACGCAGTATTTT. The rearrangement uses TRBV7-2 and TRBJ2-3, with D hard to call. The CDR3 covers 15 residues. V lost 0 bases and J lost 1, with 8 bases in between. Germline CDR1 reads SGHTA; CDR2 reads FQGNSA.

This clone was detected a few times. V gene TRBV7-3 combines with J gene TRBJ2-5; the D gene is possibly TRBD1 (5 bases). V was clipped by 0 bases and J by 1 base, with 9 bases between them. This CDR3 has 15 residues. Germline-derived CDR1 and CDR2 are SGHTA and FQGTGA. CDR3 bases: TGTGCCAGCAGCTTAACCGCAGGGTCCCAAGAGACCCAGTACTTC. Protein product: CASSLTAGSQETQYF.

This clone was seen a single time. The chain recombines TRBV5-4 with TRBJ2-5, with 8 bases identical to TRBD2. Germline V gene data show CDR1 as SGHNT and CDR2 as YYREEE (reference sequence). This CDR3 has 14 amino acids. With V trimmed by 1 base and J by 9 bases, 8 bases remained unmatched. CDR3 protein: CASSLSASGSAQYF. CDR3 nucleotides: TGTGCCAGCAGCTTGTCGGCTAGCGGGTCGGCCCAGTACTTC.

DNA of the CDR3: TGTGCCTGGAGTGTAAGAGGGAGTTACGACTACAATGAGCAGTTCTTC. It encodes CAWSVRGSYDYNEQFF. The chain recombines TRBV30 with TRBJ2-1, with D perhaps TRBD2 (5 bases). The V end was cut by 0 bases, the J end by 3 bases, with 15 bases between. In germline, CDR1 is GTSNPN, CDR2 SVGIG (reference sequence). CDR3 length: 16 amino acids.

The rearrangement links TRBV27 to TRBJ2-7; D is ambiguous. The V gene lost 11 bases and the J gene lost 6 bases, with 20 bases spanning the gap. Looked up from germline, CDR1 is MNHEY and CDR2 is SMNVEV (reference sequence). The CDR3 contains 13 residues. DNA for the CDR3: TGTGCCTCCACTCCGGGTGGTTTTGGCGAGCAGTACTTC. Encoded protein: CASTPGGFGEQYF.

This clone was found once. The V and J genes are TRBV19 and TRBJ1-5; 10 nucleotides agree with TRBD1. J gave up 7 bases and V 5 bases, and 8 bases lay outside the gene matches. The CDR3 totals 15 residues. The V gene's germline CDR1 is LNHDA and CDR2 SQIVND (reference sequence). For the CDR3, the DNA is TGTGCCAGTAGTCGGACAGGGGGTGTCAGCCAGCCCCAGCATTTT. Amino acid sequence: CASSRTGGVSQPQHF. The full variable domain, completed using reference TRBV19 and TRBJ1-5, is DGGITQSPKYLFRKEGQNVTLSCEQNLNHDAMYWYRQDPGQGLRLIYYSQIVNDFQKGDIAEGYSVSREKKESFPLTVTSAQKNPTAFYLCASSRTGGVSQPQHFGDGTRLSIL.